The 4 T cell receptor beta chains presented below share a single source sample, sequenced in a study of T cell repertoires in cytomegalovirus infection. Via MiXCR, TCRdb re-called the reads, giving one row per CDR3 protein. Counted here are about 890,000 distinct CDR3 sequences, 30% to 40% occurring once; the ten biggest clones make up around 15%. These TCRs' antigens remain unknown. This specimen was cultured CD8+ T cells from PBMCs, taken from culture after CMV antigen stimulation. The receptors stem from a human donor in good health (CMV status not recorded). Some clones in this sample may be carry-over from other donors' samples.

Notes on this clonotype: A much larger clone differs from this one at a single base, so this may be a read error. V and J are TRBV5-4 and TRBJ2-1; D might be TRBD1 or TRBD2, each matching 5 bases. The V end was cut by 2 bases, the J end by 0 bases, with 12 bases between. Germline V lookup: CDR1 SGHNT, CDR2 YYREEE (reference sequence). This CDR3 is built from 16 residues. The CDR3 region has the DNA TGTGCCAGCAGCTTCGGGACGTCGAGCTCCTACAATGAGCAGTTCTTC. Protein: CASSFGTSSSYNEQFF.

This chain connects TRBV25-1 to TRBJ2-2; no clear D. V was clipped by 8 bases and J by 1 base, with 17 bases between them. Per germline, CDR1 MGHDK and CDR2 SYGVNS. CDR3 length: 16 amino acids. This CDR3 reads CASRKTDTKNTGELFF. As DNA, the CDR3 is TGTGCCAGCCGCAAGACTGACACTAAGAACACCGGGGAGCTGTTTTTT.

Worth noting for this clonotype: This may come from a read error, since a much larger clone is one base off. V gene TRBV27 combines with J gene TRBJ2-5, with TRBD1 matching over 7 bases. Germline assignment: CDR1 MNHEY and CDR2 SMNVEV (reference sequence). The CDR3 runs to 14 residues. Germline trimming cut 3 bases from V and 0 bases from J; bases unmatched to any gene: 1. The CDR3 reads CASSFGTDQETQYF. DNA of the CDR3: TGTGCCAGCAGTTTCGGGACAGACCAAGAGACCCAGTACTTC.

This clonotype was observed at least ten times. This chain links TRBV7-8 with TRBJ1-6; the match to TRBD1 covers 10 bases. This CDR3 is 16 amino acids long. Germline assignment: CDR1 SGHVS and CDR2 FQNEAQ. V was clipped by 5 bases and J by 1 base; unmatched bases: 2. CDR3 nucleotide sequence: TGTGCCAGCAGCCGGGACAGGGGTTCCTATAATTCACCCCTCCACTTT. It translates to CASSRDRGSYNSPLHF.